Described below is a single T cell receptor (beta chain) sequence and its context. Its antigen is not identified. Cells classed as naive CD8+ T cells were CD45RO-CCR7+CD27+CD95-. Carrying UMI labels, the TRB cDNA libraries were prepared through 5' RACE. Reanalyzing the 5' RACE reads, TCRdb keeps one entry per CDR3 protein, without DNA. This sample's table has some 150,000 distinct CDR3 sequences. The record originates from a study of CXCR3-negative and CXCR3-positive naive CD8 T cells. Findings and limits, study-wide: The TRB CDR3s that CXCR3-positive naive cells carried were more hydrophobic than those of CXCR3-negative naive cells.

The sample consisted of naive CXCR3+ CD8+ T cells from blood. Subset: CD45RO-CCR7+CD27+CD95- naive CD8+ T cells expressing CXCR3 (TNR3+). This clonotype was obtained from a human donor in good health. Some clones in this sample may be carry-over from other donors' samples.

This chain's CDR3 is CASSQIPMGTSEQFF. The V call is TRBV4-1, the J call TRBJ2-1. In germline, CDR1 is MGHRA, CDR2 YSYEKL. CDR3 length: 15 residues.